The entry below describes one TCR beta chain. Other DNA variants within this sample encode the same CDR3. Methods used by the authors: Estimation of nucleated cell counts was performed using reference gene primer amplification. Libraries were prepared by immunoSEQ multiplex PCR; TCRdb keeps only in-frame clonotypes and omits some of them. From that table come the V and J calls and clone size; the DNA was used to work out D and trimming. The sample lists around 130,000 clones, roughly 84% occurring once. With 3 bases removed from V and 4 bases from J, the gap between germline ends came to 10 bases. CDR1 is SGDLS, CDR2 YYNGEE, per germline. This CDR3 is built from 13 residues. While infection was still active, Seattle patients were enrolled and then followed longitudinally. This sample is drawn from a study of blood T cell repertoires in COVID-19. In the study overall: T cells, B-cell-depleted T cells, or PBMCs supplied cDNA or gDNA.

The rearrangement uses TRBV9 and TRBJ1-2, with D tentatively TRBD1 (5 bases). Specimen: peripheral blood. This receptor was identified in a man aged 25-45 years with COVID-19, enrolled during active disease. The CDR3 spells CASSDGQGYGYTF. The CDR3 coding sequence is TGTGCCAGCAGCGATGGGCAGGGCTATGGCTACACCTTC. Supplemented by reference TRBV9 and TRBJ1-2, the full variable domain reads DSGVTQTPKHLITATGQRVTLRCSPRSGDLSVYWYQQSLDQGLQFLIQYYNGEERAKGNILERFSAQQFPDLHSELNLSSLELGDSALYFCASSDGQGYGYTFGSGTRLTVV.